This note documents a single T cell receptor beta chain sequence. Its specificity is unknown. These data belong to a study of coeliac disease. Whole-study findings and limits: Intraepithelial and lamina propria fractions were not highly pure, so cross-contamination was possible. Only 1 of 6 controls, but about 55% of the 18 coeliac samples, showed published gliadin-specific TRB sequences.

Some clones are missing from TCRdb's copy, which holds only in-frame ones; the method was immunoSEQ multiplex PCR. The sample includes about 4,300 clones, roughly two thirds of them seen just once. This sequence originates from a woman aged 65 to 85 with celiac disease. Sequenced material: lamina propria lymphocytes from the gut.

The CDR3 protein is CASSQAQGDAYGYTF. The CDR3, as DNA: TGCGCCAGCAGCCAAGCCCAAGGGGATGCCTATGGCTACACCTTC. This chain joins TRBV4-3 and TRBJ1-2; D possibly corresponds to TRBD1 (5 bases). Germline V gene sequence: CDR1 LGHNA, CDR2 YSLEER. V shed 1 base and J shed 4 bases, with 13 bases lying between them. The CDR3 spans 15 residues.